This T cell receptor beta chain was recorded in a study of cytomegalovirus exposure and HLA in healthy donors. Vbeta (60) and Jbeta (13) primers were used in the PCR. Produced via immunoSEQ multiplex PCR; TCRdb's table is partial and in-frame only. The sample shows around 200,000 clones, less than 90% of them seen only once. CDR1 is SGHAT and CDR2 is FQNNGV in the germline V gene. V trimming: 5 bases; J trimming: 4 bases; junction bases outside the gene matches: 7. CDR3 length: 16 residues. Study results and caveats: An analysis was carried out at a later point. It showed that HLA-associated TCR beta chains were more clonally expanded than equally common non-associated chains. A later analysis associated roughly 15,000 TCR beta sequences with HLA alleles at a 0.05 false discovery rate.

Turning to this clone: Its cognate antigen is unknown.

Sequenced sample: PBMCs. The clonotype was recovered from a middle-aged man in good health and CMV-seronegative. The J gene is TRBJ2-3, the V gene TRBV11-2, with 12 bases identical to TRBD2. The CDR3 loop reads CASSPRLAGVSDTQYF. CDR3 in DNA: TGTGCCAGCAGCCCCCGACTAGCGGGAGTGTCAGATACGCAGTATTTT. The full variable domain, in which reference TRBV11-2 and TRBJ2-3 provide the parts outside the CDR3, is EAGVAQSPRYKIIEKRQSVAFWCNPISGHATLYWYQQILGQGPKLLIQFQNNGVVDDSQLPKDRFSAERLKGVDSTLKIQPAKLEDSAVYLCASSPRLAGVSDTQYFGPGTRLTVL.